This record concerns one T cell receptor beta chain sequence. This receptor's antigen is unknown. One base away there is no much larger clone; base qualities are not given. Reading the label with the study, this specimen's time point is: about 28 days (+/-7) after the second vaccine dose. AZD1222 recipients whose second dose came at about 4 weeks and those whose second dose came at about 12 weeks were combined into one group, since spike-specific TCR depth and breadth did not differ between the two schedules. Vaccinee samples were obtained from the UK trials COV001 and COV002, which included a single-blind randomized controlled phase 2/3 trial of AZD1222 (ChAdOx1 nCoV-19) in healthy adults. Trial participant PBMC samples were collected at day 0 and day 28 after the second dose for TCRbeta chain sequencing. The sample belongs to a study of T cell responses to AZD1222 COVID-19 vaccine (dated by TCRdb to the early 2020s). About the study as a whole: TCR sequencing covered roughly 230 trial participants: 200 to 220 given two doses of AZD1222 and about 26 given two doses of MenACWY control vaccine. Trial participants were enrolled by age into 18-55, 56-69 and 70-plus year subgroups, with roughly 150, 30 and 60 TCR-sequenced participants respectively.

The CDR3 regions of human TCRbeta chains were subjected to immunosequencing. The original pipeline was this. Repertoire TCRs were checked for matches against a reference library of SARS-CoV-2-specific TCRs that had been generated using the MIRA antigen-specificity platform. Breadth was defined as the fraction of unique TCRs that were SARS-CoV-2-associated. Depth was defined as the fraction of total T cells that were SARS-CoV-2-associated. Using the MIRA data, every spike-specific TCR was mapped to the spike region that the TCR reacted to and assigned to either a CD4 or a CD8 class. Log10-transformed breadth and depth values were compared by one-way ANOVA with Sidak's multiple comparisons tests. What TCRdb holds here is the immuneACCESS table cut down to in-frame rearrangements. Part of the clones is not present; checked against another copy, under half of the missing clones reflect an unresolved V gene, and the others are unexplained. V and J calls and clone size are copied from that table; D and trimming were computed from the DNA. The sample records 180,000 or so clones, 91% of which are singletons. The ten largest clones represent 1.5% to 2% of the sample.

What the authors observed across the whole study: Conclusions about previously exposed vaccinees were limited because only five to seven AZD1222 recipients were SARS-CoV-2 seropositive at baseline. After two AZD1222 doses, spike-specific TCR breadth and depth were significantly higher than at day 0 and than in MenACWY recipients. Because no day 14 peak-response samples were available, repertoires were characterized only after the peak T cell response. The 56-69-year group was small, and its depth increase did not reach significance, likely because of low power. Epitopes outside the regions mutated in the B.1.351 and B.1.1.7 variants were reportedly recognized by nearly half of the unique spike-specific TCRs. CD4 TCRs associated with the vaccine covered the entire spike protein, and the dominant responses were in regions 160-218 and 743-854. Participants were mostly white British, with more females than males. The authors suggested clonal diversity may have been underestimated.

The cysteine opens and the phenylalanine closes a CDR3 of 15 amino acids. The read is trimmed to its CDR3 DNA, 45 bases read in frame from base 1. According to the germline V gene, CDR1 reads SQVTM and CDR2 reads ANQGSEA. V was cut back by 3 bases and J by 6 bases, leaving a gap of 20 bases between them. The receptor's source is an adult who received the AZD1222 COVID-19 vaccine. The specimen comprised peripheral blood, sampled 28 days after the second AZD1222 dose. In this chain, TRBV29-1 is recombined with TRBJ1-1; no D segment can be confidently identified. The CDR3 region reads CSVERRLDIFSEAFF. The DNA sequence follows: TGCAGCGTTGAGAGACGTCTTGATATATTTTCTGAAGCTTTCTTT.